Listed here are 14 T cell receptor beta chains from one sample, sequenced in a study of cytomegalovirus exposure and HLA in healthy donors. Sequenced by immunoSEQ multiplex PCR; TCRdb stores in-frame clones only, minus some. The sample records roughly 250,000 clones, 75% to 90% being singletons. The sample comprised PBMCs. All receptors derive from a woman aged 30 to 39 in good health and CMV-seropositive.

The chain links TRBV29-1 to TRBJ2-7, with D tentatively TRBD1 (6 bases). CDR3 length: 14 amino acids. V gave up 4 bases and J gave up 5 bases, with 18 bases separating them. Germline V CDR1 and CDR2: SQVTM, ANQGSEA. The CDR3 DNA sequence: TGCAGCGTTGCCTTTTGGGGACACAACAACGAGCAGTACTTC. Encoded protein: CSVAFWGHNNEQYF.

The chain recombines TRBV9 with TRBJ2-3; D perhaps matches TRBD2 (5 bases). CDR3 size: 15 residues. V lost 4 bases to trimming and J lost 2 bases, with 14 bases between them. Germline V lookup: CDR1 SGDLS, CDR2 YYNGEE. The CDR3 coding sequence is TGTGCCAGCAGCCCTTTAGCGTATAACACAGATACGCAGTATTTT. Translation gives CASSPLAYNTDTQYF.

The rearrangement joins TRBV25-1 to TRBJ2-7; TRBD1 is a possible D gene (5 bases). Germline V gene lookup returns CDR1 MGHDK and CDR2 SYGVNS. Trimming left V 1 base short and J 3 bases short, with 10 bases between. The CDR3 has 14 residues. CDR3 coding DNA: TGTGCCAGCAGTGAATGGGTAGGACACTACGAGCAGTACTTC. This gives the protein CASSEWVGHYEQYF.

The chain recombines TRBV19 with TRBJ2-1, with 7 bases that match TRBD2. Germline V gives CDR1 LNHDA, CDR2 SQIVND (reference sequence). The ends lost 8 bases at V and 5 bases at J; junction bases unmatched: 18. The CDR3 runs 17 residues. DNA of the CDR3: TGTGCCAGTCGGGGGAGGGCCGACCCCAGGTTAGACAATGAGCAGTTCTTC. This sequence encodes CASRGRADPRLDNEQFF.

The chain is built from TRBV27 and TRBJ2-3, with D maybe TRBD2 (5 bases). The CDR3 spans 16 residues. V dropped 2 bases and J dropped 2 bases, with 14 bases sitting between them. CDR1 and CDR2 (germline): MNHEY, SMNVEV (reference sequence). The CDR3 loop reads CASSLQPGIHTDTQYF. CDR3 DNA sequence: TGTGCCAGCAGTTTACAACCGGGAATTCACACAGATACGCAGTATTTT.

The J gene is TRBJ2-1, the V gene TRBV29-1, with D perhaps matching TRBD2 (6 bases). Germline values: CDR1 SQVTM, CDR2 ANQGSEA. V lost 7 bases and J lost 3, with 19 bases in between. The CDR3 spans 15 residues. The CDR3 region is CSARPRGYGYNEQFF. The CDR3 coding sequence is TGCAGCGCCCGACCCCGGGGGTACGGCTACAATGAGCAGTTCTTC.

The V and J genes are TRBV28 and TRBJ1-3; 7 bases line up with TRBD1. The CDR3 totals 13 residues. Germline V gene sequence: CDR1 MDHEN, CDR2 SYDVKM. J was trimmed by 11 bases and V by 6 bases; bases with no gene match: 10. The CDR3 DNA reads TGTGCCAGCAGGCCCGGGACAGAATACCCCATATATTTT. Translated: CASRPGTEYPIYF.

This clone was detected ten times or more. The CDR3 reads CASAGLSYNEQFF. Here the CDR3 DNA reads TGCGCCAGCGCGGGACTCTCCTACAATGAGCAGTTCTTC. This rearrangement joins TRBV5-1 to TRBJ2-1, with a weak D call TRBD2 (6 bases). From germline, CDR1 is SGHRS and CDR2 YFSETQ. V was pared by 7 bases and J by 0 bases, with 8 bases between. The CDR3 loop spans 13 amino acids.

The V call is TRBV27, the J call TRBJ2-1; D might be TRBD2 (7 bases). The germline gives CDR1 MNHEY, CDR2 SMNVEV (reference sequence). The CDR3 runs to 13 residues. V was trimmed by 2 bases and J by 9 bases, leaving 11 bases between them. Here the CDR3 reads CASSLGGGSEQFF. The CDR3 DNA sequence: TGTGCCAGCAGTTTAGGGGGGGGCAGTGAGCAGTTCTTC.

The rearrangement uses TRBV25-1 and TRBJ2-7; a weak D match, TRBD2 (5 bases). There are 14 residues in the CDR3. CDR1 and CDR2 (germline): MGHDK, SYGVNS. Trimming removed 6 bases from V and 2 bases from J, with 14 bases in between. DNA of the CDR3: TGTGCCAGCAGCCCTACCGCGGGCCCCTACGAGCAGTACTTC. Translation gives CASSPTAGPYEQYF.

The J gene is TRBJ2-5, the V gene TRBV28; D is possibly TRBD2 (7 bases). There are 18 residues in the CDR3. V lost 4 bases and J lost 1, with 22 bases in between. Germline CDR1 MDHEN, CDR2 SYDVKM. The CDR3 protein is CASSSPTRSGTFQETQYF. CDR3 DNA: TGTGCCAGCAGTTCGCCGACTAGAAGCGGGACATTCCAAGAGACCCAGTACTTC.

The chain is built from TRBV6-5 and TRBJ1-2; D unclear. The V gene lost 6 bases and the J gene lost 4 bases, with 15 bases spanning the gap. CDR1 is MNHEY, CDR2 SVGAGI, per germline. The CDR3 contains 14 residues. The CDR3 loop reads CASSNPASSYGYTF. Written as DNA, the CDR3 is TGTGCCAGCAGCAACCCCGCCTCCAGCTATGGCTACACCTTC.

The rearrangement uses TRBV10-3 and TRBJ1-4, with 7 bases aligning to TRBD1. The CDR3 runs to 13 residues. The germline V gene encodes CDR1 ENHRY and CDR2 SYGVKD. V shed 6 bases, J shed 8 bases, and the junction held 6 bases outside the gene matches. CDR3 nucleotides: TGTGCCATCAGGAGGGGGCTGGACGAAAAACTGTTTTTT. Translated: CAIRRGLDEKLFF.

The CDR3 loop reads CASSDISGSATDTQYF. Here the CDR3 DNA reads TGTGCCAGCAGTGACATTAGCGGGAGTGCCACAGATACGCAGTATTTT. The chain employs TRBV6-4 and TRBJ2-3, with 9 nucleotides matching TRBD2. J was trimmed by 2 bases and V by 2 bases; bases with no gene match: 5. The CDR3 is made up of 16 amino acids. Germline V gene lookup returns CDR1 MRHNA and CDR2 SNTAGT.